The clone carrying this T cell receptor beta chain was observed a single time. Its antigen is unknown. The sample is drawn from a study of CD4 T cells in relation to SARS-CoV-2 and coronaviruses. Whole-study findings and limits: In 55% to 75% of donors, memory CD4+ clonotypes crossrecognized SARS-CoV-2 and at least one common cold coronavirus spike. The assay detects memory recall responses, not culture-primed primary responses.

The table came from immunoSEQ multiplex PCR; TCRdb's copy has only in-frame clones and leaves some out. In the table there are some 69,000 clones, about 95% of which are singletons. Unexposed donor CD4+ T cells date from about 2011-2018, before the COVID-19 pandemic. Naive and memory CD4+ T cells were separated from cryopreserved PBMCs. Deletions cut 4 bases from V and 0 bases from J, with 7 bases between. The germline V gene has CDR1 LGHDT and CDR2 YNNKEL (reference sequence). The CDR3 runs to 14 residues. This chain links TRBV3-1 (or the pseudogene TRBV3-2) with TRBJ1-5; D might be TRBD1 (5 bases). The sequence was collected from a human donor in good health. Sequencing was performed on naive CD4+ T cells from PBMCs. Subset: naive CD4+ T cells isolated by negative enrichment. The CDR3 DNA is TGTGCCAGCAGCCGAGACAGTAGCAATCAGCCCCAGCATTTT. As protein: CASSRDSSNQPQHF.